This TCR beta chain is from a study of T-cell reconstitution after alpha-beta-depleted transplantation in children. For TCRbeta, the library was prepared with unique molecular identifiers. Using its own MiXCR run on the PCR reads, TCRdb lists one record per CDR3 protein. The sample has around 230,000 distinct CDR3 sequences; about a sixth are singletons. The CDR3 is 15 amino acids. Trimming cost V 10 bases and J 2 bases; bases outside gene matches: 10. The germline CDR1 and CDR2 sequences are MNHEY and SMNVEV (reference sequence). Study-wide results and limits: About two months after transplant, alpha-beta T cells reportedly came from several hundred expanded graft clones. By one year post-transplant, T-cell counts and diversity largely arose from T cells that were newly produced.

This clonotype came up a few times. The antigen is undetermined. The V call is TRBV27, the J call TRBJ2-2; 7 bases line up with TRBD1. The sequencing here drew on PBMCs, mostly from graft donor cells, taken 360 days after TCRalphabeta/CD19-depleted stem cell transplant. The receptor was isolated from a male patient aged 2 to 9 who had a stem cell transplant for acute lymphoblastic leukemia, so the T cells may come from the graft donor. The CDR3 loop is CATSRGQTNTGELFF. CDR3 bases: TGTGCCACCTCAAGGGGACAGACAAACACCGGGGAGCTGTTTTTT.